The 27 T cell receptor beta chains below come from one sample, sequenced in a study of identical twins. TCRdb re-analysed the 5' RACE reads in MiXCR, keeping a single row per CDR3 protein. The data hold approximately 500,000 distinct CDR3 sequences, with more than 20% observed a single time. These same data were also listed under a study on T cells expressing NK-cell markers.

Specimen: CD4+ T cells sorted from blood. The receptors were gathered from a woman aged 18-29 years in good health.

The table lists this clonotype with a few counts. J is TRBJ2-3 and V is TRBV12-3 or TRBV12-4; 7 nucleotides line up with TRBD1. The CDR3 has 15 residues. V was clipped by 6 bases and J by 2 bases; unmatched bases: 8. This CDR3 reads CASSRRDRLTDTQYF. The DNA of the CDR3 is TGTGCCAGCAGCCGAAGGGACAGACTCACAGATACGCAGTATTTT.

This chain links TRBV4-3 with TRBJ2-3; weak D call: TRBD2 (5 bases). Germline values: CDR1 LGHNA, CDR2 YSLEER. V lost 0 bases to trimming and J lost 8 bases, with 12 bases between them. The CDR3 extends over 14 amino acids. CDR3 protein: CASSQDSGFGTQYF. In DNA form, the CDR3 reads TGCGCCAGCAGCCAAGATTCGGGGTTCGGTACGCAGTATTTT.

The V and J genes are TRBV27 and TRBJ2-3; 10 positions match TRBD2. V shed 3 bases, J shed 0 bases, and the junction held 3 bases outside the gene matches. The CDR3 consists of 16 residues. Looked up from germline, CDR1 is MNHEY and CDR2 is SMNVEV (reference sequence). In DNA form, the CDR3 reads TGTGCCAGCAGTTTCCGGGGACTAGCGAGCACAGATACGCAGTATTTT. It translates to CASSFRGLASTDTQYF.

This clonotype was observed a few times. V usage is TRBV3-1 and J usage is TRBJ2-7, with 12 nucleotides matching TRBD2. The CDR3 is 16 amino acids. Unmatched junction bases numbered 10, after V lost 1 base and J lost 9 bases. Germline CDR1 LGHDT, CDR2 YNNKEL (reference sequence). The DNA for the CDR3 is TGTGCCAGCAGCCAAGTCTCGACTAGCGGGAGTGTCGGGCAGTACTTC. Protein product: CASSQVSTSGSVGQYF.

This clonotype was seen more than once but under ten times. J is TRBJ1-5 and V is TRBV7-2, with D uncertain. The V gene's germline CDR1 is SGHTA and CDR2 FQGNSA. The CDR3 length is 13 residues. Trimming pared 4 bases from V and 7 bases from J, leaving 11 bases between. The chain's CDR3 is CASSSDKTQPQHF. The CDR3 coding sequence is TGTGCCAGCAGCTCAGACAAAACACAGCCCCAGCATTTT. Filled out from reference TRBV7-2 and TRBJ1-5, the complete variable domain reads GAGVSQSPSNKVTEKGKDVELRCDPISGHTALYWYRQSLGQGLEFLIYFQGNSAPDKSGLPSDRFSAERTGGSVSTLTIQRTQQEDSAVYLCASSSDKTQPQHFGDGTRLSIL.

V usage is TRBV12-3 or TRBV12-4 and J usage is TRBJ2-4; D is uncertain. The V end lost 2 bases, the J end lost 9 bases, and 14 bases lay between the germline ends. CDR3 length: 14 residues. CDR3 region: CASSLTGRQLIQYF. The DNA for the CDR3 is TGTGCCAGCAGTTTAACCGGACGGCAACTCATTCAGTACTTC.

CDR3 DNA: TGTGCCAGCAGAGGGACTACAGGGACGCCCCAGTACTTC. It translates to CASRGTTGTPQYF. The gene calls are TRBV6-6 and TRBJ2-5; TRBD2 might be the D (7 bases). The germline V gene encodes CDR1 MNHNY and CDR2 SVGAGI (reference sequence). Trimming took 6 bases from V and 9 from J, leaving 17 bases between them. This CDR3 contains 13 residues.

This clonotype was picked up a small number of times. This chain joins TRBV20-1 and TRBJ1-1, with D possibly matching TRBD1 (5 bases). This CDR3 region has 13 residues. Deletions cut 3 bases from V and 2 bases from J, with 10 bases between. Germline assignment: CDR1 DFQATT and CDR2 SNEGSKA (reference sequence). The CDR3 nucleotides are TGCAGTGCTAGCAAGGGGTTCAACACTGAAGCTTTCTTT. This encodes CSASKGFNTEAFF.

This clonotype was detected many times. CDR3 loop: CASSPDRLLYNEQFF. Written as DNA, the CDR3 is TGTGCCAGCAGTCCCGACCGGTTACTTTACAATGAGCAGTTCTTC. The chain uses TRBV27 and TRBJ2-1; D uncertain. With 5 bases removed from V and 4 bases from J, the gap between germline ends came to 15 bases. CDR3 length equals 15 residues. The germline gives CDR1 MNHEY, CDR2 SMNVEV (reference sequence).

This clonotype showed up just a few times. The CDR3 coding sequence is TGCGCCAGCAGCGGGCACAGAGAAGCTTTCTTT. Protein product: CASSGHREAFF. The genes are TRBV5-1 and TRBJ1-1; no clear D. The CDR3 covers 11 residues. The V end was cut by 4 bases, the J end by 8 bases, with 9 bases between. Germline values: CDR1 SGHRS, CDR2 YFSETQ.

The rearrangement joins TRBV7-2 to TRBJ2-1, with 8 bases lining up with TRBD2. The CDR3 spans 15 residues. V was pared by 5 bases and J by 6 bases, with 9 bases of the junction left unmatched. Germline CDR1 reads SGHTA; CDR2 reads FQGNSA. The CDR3 DNA reads as TGTGCCAGCAGCCCTTATCGGGAGGGCCTCAATGAGCAGTTCTTC. Encoded protein: CASSPYREGLNEQFF.

The chain employs TRBV20-1 and TRBJ2-3; 8 bases map to TRBD1. The V segment lost 2 bases and the J segment 2 bases; nucleotides outside the gene matches: 12. This CDR3 contains 17 residues. Germline values: CDR1 DFQATT, CDR2 SNEGSKA (reference sequence). CDR3 sequence reads: CSARPPQGQDPTDTQYF. DNA of the CDR3: TGCAGTGCTAGACCTCCCCAGGGACAGGACCCCACAGATACGCAGTATTTT.

The chain combines TRBV11-3 with TRBJ2-3; D unclear. Germline CDR1 and CDR2: SGHNT and YENEEA. CDR3 length: 16 residues. Deletions cut 6 bases from V and 2 bases from J, with 18 bases between. The CDR3 coding sequence is TGTGCCAGCAGTTTTGGTTTAGGCCCCTCCACAGATACGCAGTATTTT. Translation gives CASSFGLGPSTDTQYF.

V and J are TRBV29-1 and TRBJ2-2; D gene ambiguous. V shed 0 bases and J shed 0 bases, with 5 bases lying between them. CDR3 length equals 14 residues. Germline loops: CDR1 SQVTM, CDR2 ANQGSEA. In DNA form, the CDR3 reads TGCAGCGTTGAAGATTGGGCGAACACCGGGGAGCTGTTTTTT. Translating gives CSVEDWANTGELFF.

This chain links TRBV30 with TRBJ2-1; no firm D call. V was trimmed by 6 bases and J by 9 bases, leaving 18 bases between them. The length of the CDR3 is 13 residues. From germline, CDR1 is GTSNPN and CDR2 SVGIG (reference sequence). The CDR3 nucleotides are TGTGCCTGCCTCCCGAGTTCTTCGGGTGAGCAGTTCTTC. Translated: CACLPSSSGEQFF.

The V and J genes are TRBV12-3 or TRBV12-4 and TRBJ2-7; 7 positions match TRBD1. The CDR3 consists of 11 residues. V shed 10 bases, J shed 5 bases, and the junction held 5 bases outside the gene matches. CDR3: CATGTVDEQYF. In nucleotides, the CDR3 is TGTGCCACAGGGACAGTCGACGAGCAGTACTTC.

This clonotype has just a few counts. The V gene is TRBV3-1, the J gene TRBJ1-2, with D tentatively TRBD1 (6 bases). Germline lookup yields CDR1 LGHDT and CDR2 YNNKEL (reference sequence). The CDR3 spans 16 residues. V dropped 6 bases and J dropped 4 bases, with 21 bases sitting between them. CDR3 amino acids: CASRLLPSGTPYGYTF. The DNA of the CDR3 is TGTGCCAGCAGGCTATTACCCTCCGGGACACCCTATGGCTACACCTTC.

This clonotype was picked up a small number of times. The chain uses TRBV20-1 and TRBJ2-5, with a tentative D call TRBD1 (5 bases). With 2 bases removed from V and 9 bases from J, the gap between germline ends came to 13 bases. Germline V gene lookup returns CDR1 DFQATT and CDR2 SNEGSKA (reference sequence). The CDR3 contains 12 residues. This CDR3 is CSARPLGRAQYF. In DNA form, the CDR3 reads TGCAGTGCTAGACCCCTGGGCAGGGCCCAGTACTTC.

At least ten counts were recorded for this clonotype. This rearrangement joins TRBV10-3 to TRBJ2-7; TRBD1 matches at 9 bases. Germline CDR1 is ENHRY and CDR2 is SYGVKD. V shed 2 bases and J 4 bases; nucleotides not matched to a gene: 6. The CDR3 extends over 15 amino acids. This chain's CDR3 is CAISEEGQGLYEQYF. The CDR3 DNA is TGTGCCATCAGTGAGGAGGGACAGGGATTGTACGAGCAGTACTTC.

The chain recombines TRBV12-3 or TRBV12-4 with TRBJ2-3; the D is unclear. Between the trimmed V and J ends, which lost 3 bases and 2 bases, there was a span of 15 bases. The CDR3 runs to 16 residues. This CDR3 is CASSLGINPTTDTQYF. The CDR3 coding sequence is TGTGCCAGCAGTTTGGGCATTAACCCAACCACAGATACGCAGTATTTT.

This clonotype was detected only a few times. The J gene is TRBJ2-7, the V gene TRBV7-2; TRBD1 might be the D (6 bases). The CDR3 has 12 amino acids. With 3 bases removed from V and 5 bases from J, the gap between germline ends came to 8 bases. The germline CDR1 and CDR2 sequences are SGHTA and FQGNSA. CDR3 bases: TGTGCCAGCAGCTTCAGGGGCCACGAGCAGTACTTC. This gives the protein CASSFRGHEQYF.

The chain links TRBV12-5 to TRBJ2-3; tentative D call: TRBD1 (5 bases). Deletions cut 5 bases from V and 7 bases from J, with 10 bases between. The CDR3 contains 12 residues. Germline V gene lookup returns CDR1 LGHNT and CDR2 FRNRAP. The chain's CDR3 is CASGIDSYTQYF. The CDR3 DNA sequence: TGTGCTAGTGGTATTGACAGCTATACGCAGTATTTT. Combining the CDR3 with reference TRBV12-5 and TRBJ2-3 gives the whole variable domain DARVTQTPRHKVTEMGQEVTMRCQPILGHNTVFWYRQTMMQGLELLAYFRNRAPLDDSGMPKDRFSAEMPDATLATLKIQPSEPRDSAVYFCASGIDSYTQYFGPGTRLTVL.

This clonotype was picked up one time. The chain recombines TRBV3-1 with TRBJ2-2, with 13 positions matching TRBD2. Germline lookup yields CDR1 LGHDT and CDR2 YNNKEL (reference sequence). This CDR3 has 17 residues. V was pared by 5 bases and J by 0 bases, with 3 bases of the junction left unmatched. The CDR3 sequence: CASSWGLAGPNTGELFF. The CDR3 DNA sequence: TGTGCCAGCAGCTGGGGACTAGCGGGACCGAACACCGGGGAGCTGTTTTTT.

This clonotype was detected a few times. The chain joins TRBV2 to TRBJ2-1; 14 bases map to TRBD2. The CDR3 runs to 14 residues. V lost 6 bases, J lost 8 bases, and 3 bases stayed unmatched. The V gene's germline CDR1 is SNHLY and CDR2 FYNNEI. CDR3 in DNA: TGTGCCAGCAGGAGACTAGCGGGAGGGGATGAGCAGTTCTTC. Residues: CASRRLAGGDEQFF. Together with reference TRBV2 and TRBJ2-1, the CDR3 gives the full variable domain: EPEVTQTPSHQVTQMGQEVILRCVPISNHLYFYWYRQILGQKVEFLVSFYNNEISEKSEIFDDQFSVERPDGSNFTLKIRSTKLEDSAMYFCASRRLAGGDEQFFGPGTRLTVL.

V and J are TRBV9 and TRBJ2-1, with TRBD2 identical over 10 bases. The V gene end was trimmed by 0 bases and the J gene end by 8 bases; junction bases not matched to a gene: 5. The germline gives CDR1 SGDLS, CDR2 YYNGEE. The CDR3 length is 15 residues. Here the CDR3 DNA reads TGTGCCAGCAGCGTAGGAGCGGGGGGGACCGATGAGCAGTTCTTC. This gives the protein CASSVGAGGTDEQFF.

A few counts support this clonotype. J is TRBJ2-2 and V is TRBV3-1, with D possibly being TRBD1 or TRBD2 (5 bases each). Germline assignment: CDR1 LGHDT and CDR2 YNNKEL (reference sequence). Trimming left V 4 bases short and J 0 bases short, with 9 bases between. The CDR3 contains 15 residues. The CDR3 nucleotides read TGTGCCAGCAGCCGGGACCGAACGAACACCGGGGAGCTGTTTTTT. Translating it yields CASSRDRTNTGELFF.

The chain couples TRBV15 to TRBJ1-5; 11 bases agree with TRBD1. The trim removed 1 base at V and 1 base at J, leaving 6 bases unmatched. The CDR3 has 18 residues. Germline V lookup: CDR1 LNHNV, CDR2 YYDKDF (reference sequence). Written as DNA, the CDR3 is TGTGCCACCAGCAGAGGCCTAAGGACAGGGGGCAGCAATCAGCCCCAGCATTTT. Encoded protein: CATSRGLRTGGSNQPQHF.